This T cell receptor (beta chain) originates from a study of Ad26.COV2.S vaccination and SARS-CoV-2 variants. Study-wide findings and caveats: Reports say spike-specific CD8+ and CD4+ T cell responses covered substantial breadth after vaccination.

The CDR3 covers 16 residues. The germline gives CDR1 SGHAT, CDR2 FQNNGV. V was shortened by 5 bases and J by 2 bases, with 17 bases between the two germline ends. As for this clone: Antigen: not known.

Specified treatment: some 19 received Ad26.COV2.S at low or high dose, single or two shots; about 5 received placebo; per-sample allocation not given. Vaccine and placebo recipients were sampled on day 63 after the first injection. Assay: immunoSEQ multiplex PCR; the TCRdb copy retains only in-frame clones and omits some. The table lists approximately 420,000 clones, more than 85% of them singletons, with 3.5% in the top ten. The material sequenced was peripheral blood, taken in a trial of Ad26.COV2.S vaccine versus placebo. The V call is TRBV11-2, the J call TRBJ2-3, with D maybe TRBD1 (7 bases). The clonotype was recovered from a person aged 18-60 years who received the Ad26.COV2.S COVID-19 vaccine or a placebo. DNA of the CDR3: TGTGCCAGCAGCCGATCTGGAGGGGGCCCCACAGATACGCAGTATTTT. Translating it yields CASSRSGGGPTDTQYF.